A selection of T cell receptor beta chains follows, all from one sample in a study of blood T cell repertoires in COVID-19. Using immunoSEQ multiplex PCR, the repertoire was profiled, and TCRdb retains in-frame clones only, with some absent. Altogether about 83,000 clones are present, around 90% being singletons, with the ten largest covering 15% to 20%. The material sequenced was peripheral blood. The receptor set was obtained from a woman of 80 years or more with active or convalescent COVID-19. The conserved cysteine and the conserved F or W are not part of the CDR3 here. Each record gives: V gene, clone size, J gene, CDR3 protein. Rows give clone size only sometimes, using once, few, many, or a class for an expanded clone.

TRBV6-6	few	TRBJ2-1	ASNSPTSGVNEQF
TRBV9	.	TRBJ2-7	ASSLRQGSYEQY
TRBV5-1	.	TRBJ2-7	ASSLAHVGTIPGEQY
TRBV14	.	TRBJ1-4	ASSQEGRSEKLF
TRBV5-1	.	TRBJ2-1	ASSFRAGDNEQF
TRBV4-2	.	TRBJ2-3	ASSQGGRTNTDTQY
TRBV28	.	TRBJ1-2	ASSLTGGAGYGYT
TRBV7-9	.	TRBJ1-2	ASRPTGQGAKGYGYT
TRBV4-2	once	TRBJ2-1	ASSQDLAGGFDEQF
TRBV5-6	.	TRBJ1-1	ASSGDKMNTEAF
TRBV5-8	.	TRBJ1-1	ASSLGQGAAEAF
TRBV19	.	TRBJ1-5	ASINGRSNQPQH
TRBV28	.	TRBJ1-5	ASSWAGPTAQH
TRBV9	.	TRBJ2-1	ASSVSSGGPWGGDEQF
TRBV7-2	once	TRBJ1-2	ASSLGGGTGYT
TRBV19	.	TRBJ1-6	ASSILDRGVGYNSPLH
TRBV3-1/TRBV3-2	.	TRBJ2-3	ASSKGLAGGTDTQY
TRBV5-4	.	TRBJ2-5	ASSRSGDVSGETQY
TRBV3-1/TRBV3-2	once	TRBJ1-5	ASSQRQGNQPQH
TRBV7-9	.	TRBJ2-7	ASSFPGNLSYEQY
TRBV6-5	.	TRBJ1-5	ASREGTDNQPQH
TRBV5-4	once	TRBJ1-2	ASSLTGDYGYT
TRBV5-6	.	TRBJ1-4	ASSRPGYANEKLF
TRBV5-6	.	TRBJ2-7	ASSRVNSLYEQY
TRBV5-6	.	TRBJ2-1	ASSFRGLYNEQF
TRBV9	.	TRBJ2-7	ASSPSREGYEQY
TRBV4-2	.	TRBJ2-3	ASSQVSGSTDTQY
TRBV4-2	.	TRBJ1-6	ASSQEGQGRDSPLH
TRBV11-2	.	TRBJ1-2	ASTISGDRGNYGYT
TRBV18	.	TRBJ1-1	ASSRTGGGNTEAF
TRBV2	.	TRBJ2-7	ASRREGEQY
TRBV13	.	TRBJ1-1	ASTDNLNTEAF
TRBV3-1/TRBV3-2	.	TRBJ2-7	ASSLGGYEQY
TRBV5-5	.	TRBJ1-1	ASSLASLPGHKNTEAF
TRBV9	.	TRBJ2-7	ASSPDTSYEQY
TRBV7-3	.	TRBJ2-1	ASSLGANNEQF
TRBV16	.	TRBJ1-2	ASRHRGLLSYGYT
TRBV5-1	.	TRBJ1-2	ASSLDWTGRGYT
TRBV9	.	TRBJ1-4	ASSAGTTNEKLF
TRBV3-1/TRBV3-2	.	TRBJ1-6	ASSQDIGGSPLH
TRBV4-1	.	TRBJ2-4	ASSPGQGGDIQY
TRBV6-5	.	TRBJ2-5	ASSWGLVAGQETQY